This TCR beta chain appears in the sequencing data of a study of blood T cell repertoires in COVID-19. Germline V lookup: CDR1 KGHDR, CDR2 SFDVKD. There are 14 residues in the CDR3. V shed 6 bases, J shed 4 bases, and the junction held 5 bases outside the gene matches. Only in-frame clones appear in the TCRdb table, and some are missing; sequencing was by immunoSEQ multiplex PCR. The sample lists around 220,000 clones, under 85% occurring once. The Seattle site enrolled patients during active infection and followed them longitudinally. Sequencing used peripheral blood. The chain employs TRBV24-1 and TRBJ2-1, with 7 bases aligning to TRBD2. The TCR sequence derives from an elderly woman with COVID-19, enrolled during active disease. CDR3 sequence reads: CATSPVAGYNEQFF. CDR3 sequence (DNA): TGTGCCACCAGTCCTGTAGCGGGTTACAATGAGCAGTTCTTC.